This T cell receptor (beta chain) was identified during a study of a mutant IDH1 vaccine in newly diagnosed glioma. Overall study: Once 4-6 weeks had passed after radiotherapy alone, vaccination started, or it started with temozolomide cycles. Radiotherapy, temozolomide, or both had been given previously, and both were given to most. Visit V13 took place at week 47, and visit V12 happened at week 35.

Assay: immunoSEQ multiplex PCR; the TCRdb copy retains only in-frame clones and omits some. The sample records roughly 50,000 clones, 84% being singletons. Described time point: week 35, safety follow-up. The vaccine gave 300 ug of a 20-mer mutant IDH1 peptide subcutaneously per dose. The donors' diagnosis was new WHO grade 3 or 4 astrocytoma that was IDH1-mutant and ATRX-lost. Per germline, CDR1 MNHNS and CDR2 SASEGT. V was clipped by 6 bases and J by 8 bases; unmatched bases: 11. This CDR3 contains 14 residues. This clone was observed a handful of times. Its antigen is as yet unknown. The receptor was derived from a woman aged 18-30 years with glioma. V is TRBV6-1 and J is TRBJ1-1; 8 positions match TRBD1. The sample in question was PBMCs, obtained from a glioma patient whose treatment included an IDH1 peptide vaccine. CDR3: CASREDRVRLEAFF. CDR3 nucleotides: TGTGCCAGCAGGGAGGACAGGGTGCGGCTAGAAGCTTTCTTT.